Below are 10 T cell receptor beta chains sequenced from a single sample in a study of control samples from healthy donors and cancer patients. Clones were sequenced by immunoSEQ multiplex PCR, and TCRdb holds only the in-frame ones, with some missing. The top ten hold about 10% of the sample, which has about 44,000 clones, approximately 89% seen once. Sequencing used PBMCs. These receptors all stem from an older woman with lung cancer.

This clone was counted a single time. The chain combines TRBV24-1 with TRBJ2-7; TRBD1 might be the D (5 bases). The germline V and J ends were trimmed by 3 bases and 0 bases, with 11 bases remaining between them. The V gene's germline CDR1 is KGHDR and CDR2 SFDVKD. The CDR3 has 15 amino acids. The CDR3 nucleotides are TGTGCCACCAGTGATCCCTTGACAGCCTCCTACGAGCAGTACTTC. Its protein product is CATSDPLTASYEQYF.

The chain uses TRBV7-6 and TRBJ2-1; no clear D. The CDR3 runs 14 residues. Germline assignment: CDR1 SGHVS and CDR2 FNYEAQ. V was clipped by 3 bases and J by 2 bases, with 8 bases between them. The CDR3 coding sequence is TGTGCCAGCAGCTTTGCCGGTACCTACAATGAGCAGTTCTTC. Residues: CASSFAGTYNEQFF.

V gene TRBV9 combines with J gene TRBJ1-1; 8 bases align to TRBD1. The CDR3 extends over 13 amino acids. V was clipped by 4 bases and J by 4 bases; unmatched bases: 3. Germline V CDR1 and CDR2: SGDLS, YYNGEE. The CDR3 DNA is TGTGCCAGCAGCTCCAGGGGGCTCACTGAAGCTTTCTTT. This codes for CASSSRGLTEAFF.

The chain has TRBV7-3 and TRBJ1-2; TRBD1 aligns across 7 bases. CDR1 is SGHTA, CDR2 FQGTGA, per germline. Germline trimming cut 4 bases from V and 3 bases from J; bases unmatched to any gene: 5. This CDR3 comprises 14 residues. This CDR3 is CASSSSGTDYGYTF. The CDR3 DNA follows: TGTGCCAGCAGCTCGTCCGGGACAGACTATGGCTACACCTTC.

The chain employs TRBV19 and TRBJ1-1; no clear D. Germline CDR1 and CDR2: LNHDA and SQIVND (reference sequence). The length of the CDR3 is 13 residues. With 7 bases removed from V and 1 base from J, the gap between germline ends came to 10 bases. The CDR3 DNA reads TGTGCCAGTACCGGGCGGTCGAACACTGAAGCTTTCTTT. It specifies CASTGRSNTEAFF.

The chain couples TRBV13 to TRBJ2-3; weak D call: TRBD1 (6 bases). CDR3 length equals 15 residues. CDR1 PRHDT and CDR2 FYEKMQ come from the germline V gene (reference sequence). Trimming pared 4 bases from V and 0 bases from J, leaving 11 bases between. As DNA, the CDR3 is TGTGCCAGCAGCTCCTACAGGGTGAGCACAGATACGCAGTATTTT. This codes for CASSSYRVSTDTQYF.

By its share, this clone is medium-sized. The chain uses TRBV28 and TRBJ2-4; 8 nucleotides align to TRBD1. The CDR3 runs 14 residues. The V gene end was trimmed by 8 bases and the J gene end by 0 bases; junction bases not matched to a gene: 3. Per the germline V gene, CDR1 is MDHEN and CDR2 is SYDVKM. CDR3 loop: CASGRGRAKNIQYF. In DNA, the CDR3 is TGTGCCAGCGGCAGGGGGCGAGCCAAAAACATTCAGTACTTC.

The J gene is TRBJ1-5, the V gene TRBV19, with a possible D match to TRBD1 (6 bases). The CDR3 contains 14 residues. The germline CDR1 and CDR2 sequences are LNHDA and SQIVND (reference sequence). The germline V and J ends were trimmed by 7 bases and 1 base, with 11 bases remaining between them. CDR3 nucleotide sequence: TGTGCCAGTAAGAAAAGGGGGAGCAATCAGCCCCAGCATTTT. Protein: CASKKRGSNQPQHF.

This clone was seen a single time. The chain uses TRBV6-2 or TRBV6-3 and TRBJ1-1; 7 nucleotides align to TRBD1. V was pared by 4 bases and J by 0 bases, with 5 bases of the junction left unmatched. CDR1 and CDR2 from the germline V gene are MNHEY and SVGEGT. The CDR3 has 15 amino acids. CDR3: CASSSTGQMNTEAFF. In DNA form, the CDR3 reads TGTGCCAGCAGTTCTACGGGACAGATGAACACTGAAGCTTTCTTT.

The chain joins TRBV11-3 to TRBJ2-7; 9 positions match TRBD1. V gave up 3 bases and J gave up 1 base; unmatched junction bases: 4. This CDR3 contains 15 residues. Germline CDR1 and CDR2: SGHNT and YENEEA. The CDR3 DNA is TGTGCCAGCAGCTTTACCGGGACAGGGTCCTACGAGCAGTACTTC. Its translation: CASSFTGTGSYEQYF. The full variable domain, its missing parts supplied by reference TRBV11-3 and TRBJ2-7, is EAGVVQSPRYKIIEKKQPVAFWCNPISGHNTLYWYLQNLGQGPELLIRYENEEAVDDSQLPKDRFSAERLKGVDSTLKIQPAELGDSAVYLCASSFTGTGSYEQYFGPGTRLTVT.